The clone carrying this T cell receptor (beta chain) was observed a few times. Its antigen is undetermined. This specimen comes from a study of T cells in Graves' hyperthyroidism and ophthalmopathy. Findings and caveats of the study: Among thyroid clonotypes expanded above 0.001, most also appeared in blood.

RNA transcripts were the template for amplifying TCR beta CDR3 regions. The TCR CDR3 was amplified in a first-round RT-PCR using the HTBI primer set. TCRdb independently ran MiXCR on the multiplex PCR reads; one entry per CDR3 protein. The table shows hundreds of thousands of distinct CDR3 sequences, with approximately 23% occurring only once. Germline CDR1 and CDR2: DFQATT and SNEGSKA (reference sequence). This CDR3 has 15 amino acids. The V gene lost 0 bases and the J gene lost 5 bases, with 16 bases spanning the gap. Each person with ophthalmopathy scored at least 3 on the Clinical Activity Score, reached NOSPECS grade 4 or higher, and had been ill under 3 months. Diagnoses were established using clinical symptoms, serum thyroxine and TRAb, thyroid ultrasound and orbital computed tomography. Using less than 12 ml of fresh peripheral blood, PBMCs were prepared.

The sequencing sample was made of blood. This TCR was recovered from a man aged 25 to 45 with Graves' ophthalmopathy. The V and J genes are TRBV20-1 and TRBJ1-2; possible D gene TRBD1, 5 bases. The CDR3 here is CSARDRGGGVYGYTF. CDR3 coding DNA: TGCAGTGCTAGAGATCGTGGGGGAGGGGTTTATGGCTACACCTTC.